This TCR beta chain was found in a study of cytomegalovirus exposure and HLA in healthy donors. General study points: Diagnosis of cytomegalovirus status made by the classifier reportedly showed high specificity and sensitivity.

With 60 Vbeta and 13 Jbeta primers, the PCR was carried out. Produced via immunoSEQ multiplex PCR; TCRdb's table is partial and in-frame only. The data contain 110,000 to 150,000 clones, 55% to 85% of them singletons. Donors likely had unrecorded immune exposures despite being nominally healthy when sampled. Comment on this clone: Its antigen is as yet unknown.

This clonotype was sampled from a man in his forties or fifties in good health and CMV-seronegative. Source material: PBMCs.

CDR3 DNA sequence: TGTGCCAGCAGCTATTCGCGACTAGCCCGCCGGGACAATGAGCAGTTCTTC. The encoded protein is CASSYSRLARRDNEQFF. The rearrangement uses TRBV7-2 and TRBJ2-1, with 7 nucleotides matching TRBD2. The V gene's germline CDR1 is SGHTA and CDR2 FQGNSA. After removal of 4 bases from V and 5 bases from J, the junction contained 14 bases not matched to a gene. The CDR3 extends over 17 amino acids.